This T cell receptor (beta chain) derives from a study of CD8 T cells in ankylosing spondylitis. Broader study findings: Made up of under 10 highly homologous variants, a TCR beta motif appeared characteristic of ankylosing spondylitis blood. As reported, disease-linked clones showed significant enrichment in matched ankylosing spondylitis synovial fluid.

Details on this clonotype: Its antigen remains unknown.

Molecular-barcoded quantitative 5'-RACE produced these TCR beta libraries. MiXCR, run by TCRdb on the 5' RACE reads, gives a single entry per CDR3 protein. The sample holds fewer than 550,000 distinct CDR3 sequences, about 5.7% seen once. Germline CDR1 reads SGHVS; CDR2 reads FQNEAQ. The CDR3 runs 17 residues. The V and J ends lost 3 bases and 2 bases respectively, with 20 bases between them. The chain combines TRBV7-8 with TRBJ2-7; TRBD2 is a possible D gene (7 bases). This receptor was identified in a male donor with ankylosing spondylitis. Input material: blood, either unsorted or a sorted T cell fraction (not recorded which). Here the CDR3 reads CASSLAMSGTPTYEQYF. The CDR3 region has the DNA TGTGCCAGCAGCTTGGCTATGAGCGGGACACCTACCTACGAGCAGTACTTC.